The T cell receptor beta chain described here comes from a study of radiation and T cells in renal cell carcinoma. Study-wide context: Nephrectomy followed 15 Gy stereotactic body radiation by 4 weeks.

Clones were sequenced by immunoSEQ multiplex PCR, and TCRdb holds only the in-frame ones, with some missing. The profile shows roughly 53,000 clones, around 83% of them singletons. With regard to this clone: Its specificity is unknown.

Time point in this sample: baseline pretreatment blood. Treatment described: 15 Gy SBRT to primary tumor, nephrectomy 4 weeks later. Points from the study as a whole: In blood, top tumor clones expanded by 2 weeks, shrinking by 4.

The source was blood, collected from a patient whose treatment included radiotherapy and nephrectomy. This clonotype originated in a woman in her 70s with renal cell carcinoma.

The DNA for the CDR3 is TGTGCCATCAGTGCCCCGGGACAGGGTTACTACGAGCAGTACTTC. Its protein is CAISAPGQGYYEQYF. J is TRBJ2-7 and V is TRBV10-3, with 9 bases lining up with TRBD1. Losses at the gene ends were 4 bases for V and 3 bases for J; bases not matched to a gene: 7. The CDR3 spans 15 residues. Germline V gene sequence: CDR1 ENHRY, CDR2 SYGVKD.